This paragraph covers one TCR beta chain sequence. The target of this receptor is not known. Base-call qualities are not available, and no considerably larger clone is one nucleotide away. The data were taken from a study of T cells and Merkel cell carcinoma outcomes (dated by TCRdb to about 2020). Regarding the complete study: In patients with Merkel cell carcinoma, researchers looked at whether the T-cell repertoire of the tumor, along with T-cell density, could predict clinical outcome.

The research as a whole found: T-cell repertoire features combined with T-cell density were reported to predict clinical outcomes in Merkel cell carcinoma patients.

Trimming leaves V shorter by 1 base and J shorter by 8 bases, with the junction holding 14 bases beyond the gene matches. Reading from cysteine to phenylalanine, the CDR3 counts 18 amino acids. Only CDR3 DNA is held: 54 bases, read in frame from base 1. The germline V gene (reference sequence) sets CDR1 to SEHNR and CDR2 to FQNEAQ. Samples came from patients with Merkel cell carcinoma. Libraries came from the immunoSEQ multiplex PCR assay. Here the immuneACCESS table is served through TCRdb, limited to in-frame sequences with V and J called. Missing clones are a known gap in these copies; in checked studies unresolved V genes cover under half, and the rest lacks a known reason. This sample comprises around 6,400 clones, about four fifths of them detected only once. The ten most abundant clones make up around an eighth of the sample.

The V and J genes are TRBV7-9 and TRBJ2-1, and 10 junctional nucleotides match TRBD2. The sample comprised tumor tissue from Merkel cell carcinoma. The receptor was isolated from a human donor with Merkel cell carcinoma. Some clones in this sample may be carry-over from other donors' samples. This receptor has the CDR3 CASSLGIQASGSRDEQFF. In nucleotides, the sequence is TGTGCCAGCAGCTTAGGGATACAGGCTAGCGGGAGTAGGGATGAGCAGTTCTTC.